The entry that follows covers one T cell receptor beta chain sequence. What it recognizes is unknown. Repertoires were generated with immunoSEQ multiplex PCR, while TCRdb's copy carries only in-frame clones and drops some. The sample records approximately 75,000 clones, around 96% being singletons. CDR1 is SGDLS, CDR2 YYNGEE, per germline. V trimming: 2 bases; J trimming: 5 bases; junction bases outside the gene matches: 7. The CDR3 contains 15 residues. The record originates from a study of graft-versus-host responses after intestinal transplantation. Study summary: Isolated intestinal, liver-intestinal, or multivisceral transplants were what recipients had. Findings of the study overall: Early HvG declines after transplant were associated with peak circulating GvH clone levels. Ileal or blood samples showed some GvH clones first, and such clones were also found in recipient marrow.

The TCR comes from a human donor who received an intestinal transplant. This sequence joins TRBV9 and TRBJ2-1, with 7 nucleotides matching TRBD1. This specimen consisted of unstimulated CD8+ T cells sorted from spleen or lymph node cells, obtained before intestinal transplant. In DNA form, the CDR3 reads TGTGCCAGCAGCGTCCACGGGCAGGGGGACAATGAGCAGTTCTTC. Amino acid sequence: CASSVHGQGDNEQFF. The complete variable domain, with remaining parts taken from reference TRBV9 and TRBJ2-1, reads DSGVTQTPKHLITATGQRVTLRCSPRSGDLSVYWYQQSLDQGLQFLIQYYNGEERAKGNILERFSAQQFPDLHSELNLSSLELGDSALYFCASSVHGQGDNEQFFGPGTRLTVL.